Below, 26 T cell receptor beta chains from the same sample are listed, as sequenced in a study of control samples from healthy donors and cancer patients. Measured with immunoSEQ multiplex PCR; TCRdb has only the in-frame clones, and not every one. In the table there are roughly 63,000 clones, roughly 90% of which are singletons. The sequenced sample was PBMCs. The receptors originated from a man aged 40-49 years with colorectal cancer.

The chain combines TRBV5-4 with TRBJ2-5; D perhaps matches TRBD1 (6 bases). CDR1 SGHNT and CDR2 YYREEE come from the germline V gene (reference sequence). Deletions cut 4 bases from V and 2 bases from J, with 21 bases between. The CDR3 loop spans 17 amino acids. The CDR3 reads CASSDPRTALRQETQYF. For the CDR3, the DNA is TGTGCCAGCAGCGACCCCCGGACAGCCCTCAGGCAAGAGACCCAGTACTTC.

This clone was counted a single time. The chain is built from TRBV12-3 or TRBV12-4 and TRBJ2-5; D is undetermined. Trimming removed 6 bases at V and 5 bases at J, with 10 bases between. This CDR3 has 12 residues. The CDR3 DNA reads TGTGCCAGCAGCCGACCAACTGAGACCCAGTACTTC. It codes for CASSRPTETQYF.

The V gene is TRBV24-1, the J gene TRBJ2-1; 13 nucleotides match TRBD2. Germline V CDR1 and CDR2: KGHDR, SFDVKD. V lost 9 bases and J lost 7; bases outside the gene matches: 5. The CDR3 consists of 14 residues. DNA of the CDR3: TGTGCCACCCGCGGACTAGCGGGGGAAAATGAGCAGTTCTTC. Translation: CATRGLAGENEQFF.

CDR3 amino acids: CATSRGGQGGQPQHF. CDR3 nucleotides: TGTGCCACCAGCAGAGGGGGACAGGGAGGGCAGCCCCAGCATTTT. This sequence joins TRBV15 and TRBJ1-5, with 9 positions matching TRBD1. With 1 base clipped from V and 7 bases from J, the junction kept 5 bases outside the gene matches. The germline V gene has CDR1 LNHNV and CDR2 YYDKDF (reference sequence). CDR3 length: 15 residues. The full variable domain, its missing parts supplied by reference TRBV15 and TRBJ1-5, is DAMVIQNPRYQVTQFGKPVTLSCSQTLNHNVMYWYQQKSSQAPKLLFHYYDKDFNNEADTPDNFQSRRPNTSFCFLDIRSPGLGDTAMYLCATSRGGQGGQPQHFGDGTRLSIL.

The chain is built from TRBV6-5 and TRBJ1-2, with D uncertain. The CDR3 spans 16 residues. V lost 0 bases and J lost 2, with 13 bases in between. Germline lookup yields CDR1 MNHEY and CDR2 SVGAGI. DNA of the CDR3: TGTGCCAGCAGTTACTCAGGACGGGGTGGAAACTATGGCTACACCTTC. The encoded protein is CASSYSGRGGNYGYTF.

This rearrangement joins TRBV20-1 to TRBJ2-7; D possibly corresponds to TRBD1 (6 bases). CDR1 DFQATT and CDR2 SNEGSKA come from the germline V gene (reference sequence). V was pared by 3 bases and J by 2 bases, with 11 bases between. This CDR3 spans 13 amino acids. CDR3 protein: CSASSTGTYEQYF. For the CDR3, the DNA is TGCAGTGCTAGTTCCACAGGGACCTACGAGCAGTACTTC.

This rearrangement joins TRBV27 to TRBJ2-7; 8 bases are a match to TRBD2. Germline lookup yields CDR1 MNHEY and CDR2 SMNVEV (reference sequence). The CDR3 length is 12 residues. With V trimmed by 11 bases and J by 5 bases, 8 bases remained unmatched. The CDR3 DNA reads as TGTGCCGGCCCAACGGGGGGGCACGAGCAGTACTTC. This translates into CAGPTGGHEQYF.

This rearrangement joins TRBV5-1 to TRBJ2-2, with a possible D match to TRBD1 (5 bases). V was cut by 0 bases and J by 4 bases, with 13 bases left in between. The CDR3 is 16 residues long. CDR1 SGHRS and CDR2 YFSETQ come from the germline V gene. CDR3 region: CASSLVGNRGTGELFF. The CDR3 DNA sequence: TGCGCCAGCAGCTTGGTTGGGAATAGGGGCACCGGGGAGCTGTTTTTT.

As regards this clone: One junction end disagrees with the germline gene, perhaps due to a read error. The chain uses TRBV6-5 and TRBJ2-3; D may correspond to TRBD1 or TRBD2 (5 bases each). The CDR3 totals 14 residues. Germline assignment: CDR1 MNHEY and CDR2 SVGAGI. The CDR3 reads CANSYSGPTDTQYF. CDR3 bases: TGTGCCAACAGTTACTCGGGACCCACAGATACGCAGTATTTT.

The chain has TRBV4-2 and TRBJ2-1, with 9 bases lining up with TRBD2. Trimming cost V 0 bases and J 7 bases; bases outside gene matches: 7. The CDR3 loop spans 16 amino acids. CDR1 LGHNA and CDR2 YNFKEQ come from the germline V gene. The CDR3 DNA sequence: TGTGCCAGCAGCCAAGAGAGGGCGGGGGGGCGGAATGAGCAGTTCTTC. Encoded protein: CASSQERAGGRNEQFF.

This sequence joins TRBV5-8 and TRBJ2-7, with D possibly being TRBD1 (6 bases). Germline V gene data show CDR1 as SGHTS and CDR2 as YDEGEE. Trimming took 5 bases from V and 4 from J, leaving 16 bases between them. This CDR3 comprises 14 residues. CDR3: CASRRGILGYEQYF. DNA for the CDR3: TGTGCCAGCAGGAGGGGGATCCTGGGATACGAGCAGTACTTC.

Here the CDR3 DNA reads TGTGCCAGCAGCTTAGGGGGGCTAGCTGGCGACATTCAGTACTTC. Protein product: CASSLGGLAGDIQYF. The chain joins TRBV7-3 to TRBJ2-4; possibly TRBD1 or TRBD2 for D (6 bases each). This CDR3 is built from 15 residues. CDR1 and CDR2 from the germline V gene are SGHTA and FQGTGA. V shed 2 bases and J shed 8 bases, with 16 bases lying between them.

This clone has just one count. The chain recombines TRBV18 with TRBJ2-7; 8 nucleotides align to TRBD2. V dropped 8 bases and J dropped 0; count of bases not matched to a gene: 3. CDR1 is KGHSH, CDR2 LQKENI, per germline. The length of the CDR3 is 13 residues. CDR3 sequence: CASHAGGSYEQYF. The CDR3 nucleotides are TGTGCCAGCCATGCGGGGGGCTCCTACGAGCAGTACTTC. Looking up the rest from reference TRBV18 and TRBJ2-7 gives the full variable domain: NAGVMQNPRHLVRRRGQEARLRCSPMKGHSHVYWYRQLPEEGLKFMVYLQKENIIDESGMPKERFSAEFPKEGPSILRIQQVVRGDSAAYFCASHAGGSYEQYFGPGTRLTVT.

The rearrangement joins TRBV6-6 to TRBJ1-2; D is undetermined. V was shortened by 6 bases and J by 3 bases, with 20 bases between the two germline ends. The germline V gene encodes CDR1 MNHNY and CDR2 SVGAGI (reference sequence). CDR3 length equals 16 residues. CDR3 region: CASSHTQTRVYYGYTF. CDR3 coding DNA: TGTGCCAGCAGCCACACTCAAACTCGGGTCTACTATGGCTACACCTTC.

This chain uses TRBV2 with TRBJ2-6; TRBD2 matches 9 bases. Looked up from germline, CDR1 is SNHLY and CDR2 is FYNNEI. There are 17 residues in the CDR3. The J segment lost 4 bases and the V segment lost 7 bases, leaving 11 bases of the junction unmatched. CDR3: CASTYSGLASGANVLTF. CDR3 DNA sequence: TGTGCCAGCACGTACTCGGGACTAGCATCAGGGGCCAACGTCCTGACTTTC.

The V call is TRBV19, the J call TRBJ2-7; D ambiguous. CDR3 length equals 13 residues. Trimming took off 7 bases at V and 1 base at J, with 11 bases between the two ends. CDR1 LNHDA and CDR2 SQIVND come from the germline V gene (reference sequence). CDR3 nucleotide sequence: TGTGCCAGTAATACCGACAAGTCCTACGAGCAGTACTTC. Its translation is CASNTDKSYEQYF.

V usage is TRBV4-1 and J usage is TRBJ2-2; D is tentatively TRBD1 or TRBD2 (5 bases each). Between the trimmed V and J ends, which lost 4 bases and 5 bases, there was a span of 11 bases. Germline CDR1 is MGHRA and CDR2 is YSYEKL. CDR3 length: 14 residues. Written as DNA, the CDR3 is TGCGCCAGCAGCCGGGACCGAGGGACCGGGGAGCTGTTTTTT. It translates to CASSRDRGTGELFF.

This chain joins TRBV7-3 and TRBJ1-6, with D maybe TRBD1 (6 bases). The germline V and J ends were trimmed by 5 bases and 8 bases, with 10 bases remaining between them. CDR1 SGHTA and CDR2 FQGTGA come from the germline V gene. There are 13 residues in the CDR3. CDR3 in DNA: TGTGCCAGCAGCCCAGGGGCAGATTCACCCCTCCACTTT. This translates into CASSPGADSPLHF.

This rearrangement joins TRBV5-5 to TRBJ2-1; D remains unclear. V lost 0 bases, J lost 4 bases, and 14 bases lay in between. Germline CDR1 reads SGHKS; CDR2 reads YYEKEE (reference sequence). The CDR3 covers 16 residues. The DNA for the CDR3 is TGTGCCAGCAGCTTGGATGGAACGAACCCATACAATGAGCAGTTCTTC. Translation gives CASSLDGTNPYNEQFF.

The rearrangement joins TRBV4-2 to TRBJ1-2; TRBD1 matches 10 bases. CDR1 and CDR2 from the germline V gene are LGHNA and YNFKEQ. V was clipped by 1 base and J by 6 bases; unmatched bases: 5. This CDR3 has 15 amino acids. The CDR3 region has the DNA TGTGCCAGCAGCCAAGTATCAGGGACAGGGGATGGCTACACCTTC. Translating gives CASSQVSGTGDGYTF.

The chain couples TRBV14 to TRBJ2-7; no firm D call. Between the trimmed V and J ends, which lost 2 bases and 3 bases, there was a span of 8 bases. Germline V CDR1 and CDR2: SGHDN, FVKESK. The CDR3 is made up of 13 amino acids. For the CDR3, the DNA is TGTGCCAGCAGCCAACGAGTAGTCTACGAGCAGTACTTC. It translates to CASSQRVVYEQYF.

This chain links TRBV27 with TRBJ2-7; tentative D call: TRBD1 (6 bases). Deletions cut 5 bases from V and 9 bases from J, with 14 bases between. CDR3 length: 12 residues. Germline CDR1 reads MNHEY; CDR2 reads SMNVEV (reference sequence). Here the CDR3 DNA reads TGTGCCAGCAGTGGGGGCGGAATGGTGCAGTACTTC. It codes for CASSGGGMVQYF.

This clone was observed a single time. V gene TRBV2 combines with J gene TRBJ2-5, with 9 bases fitting TRBD1. This CDR3 spans 16 amino acids. With V trimmed by 1 base and J by 2 bases, 5 bases remained unmatched. In germline, CDR1 is SNHLY, CDR2 FYNNEI. CDR3 amino acids: CASSEDRQGVQETQYF. CDR3 sequence (DNA): TGTGCCAGCAGTGAAGATAGACAGGGGGTTCAAGAGACCCAGTACTTC.

V gene TRBV25-1 combines with J gene TRBJ2-5; 10 nucleotides align to TRBD1. The CDR3 runs to 16 residues. Looked up from germline, CDR1 is MGHDK and CDR2 is SYGVNS. V lost 1 base, J lost 2 bases, and 4 bases stayed unmatched. CDR3 residues: CASSEWTGGRQETQYF. CDR3 DNA: TGTGCCAGCAGTGAATGGACAGGGGGGAGGCAAGAGACCCAGTACTTC.

The chain recombines TRBV6-5 with TRBJ1-1; a weak D match, TRBD1 (5 bases). Germline CDR1 and CDR2: MNHEY and SVGAGI. The CDR3 contains 14 residues. Trimming cost V 0 bases and J 5 bases, with 10 bases left between them. CDR3 sequence reads: CASSYSGTKTEAFF. CDR3 sequence (DNA): TGTGCCAGCAGTTACTCAGGGACCAAGACTGAAGCTTTCTTT.

The rearrangement joins TRBV5-1 to TRBJ1-1; TRBD1 aligns across 7 bases. Per the germline V gene, CDR1 is SGHRS and CDR2 is YFSETQ. V shed 2 bases and J 4 bases; nucleotides not matched to a gene: 8. The CDR3 is made up of 15 amino acids. This CDR3 reads CASSFKTGDPTEAFF. CDR3 nucleotides: TGCGCCAGCAGCTTCAAAACAGGGGATCCCACTGAAGCTTTCTTT.